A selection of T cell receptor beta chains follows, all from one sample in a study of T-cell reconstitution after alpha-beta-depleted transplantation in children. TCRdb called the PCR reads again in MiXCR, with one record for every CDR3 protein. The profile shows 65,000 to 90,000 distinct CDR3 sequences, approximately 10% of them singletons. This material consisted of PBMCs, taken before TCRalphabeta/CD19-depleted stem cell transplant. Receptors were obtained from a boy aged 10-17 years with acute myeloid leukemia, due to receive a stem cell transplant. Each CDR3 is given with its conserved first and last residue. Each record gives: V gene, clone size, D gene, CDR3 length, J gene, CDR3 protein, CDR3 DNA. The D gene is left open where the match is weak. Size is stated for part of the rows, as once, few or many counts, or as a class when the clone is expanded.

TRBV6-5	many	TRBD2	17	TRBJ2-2	CASSYRTSGGNTGELFF	TGTGCCAGCAGTTACCGAACTAGCGGCGGGAACACCGGGGAGCTGTTTTTT
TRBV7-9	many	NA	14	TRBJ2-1	CASNGGDSYNEQFF	TGTGCCAGCAACGGGGGCGATTCCTACAATGAGCAGTTCTTC
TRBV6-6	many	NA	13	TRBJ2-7	CASSYLAGYEQYF	TGTGCCAGCAGTTACTTAGCAGGCTACGAGCAGTACTTC
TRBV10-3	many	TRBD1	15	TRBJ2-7	CAISETGDRAREQYF	TGTGCCATCAGTGAGACCGGAGACAGGGCCCGCGAGCAGTACTTC
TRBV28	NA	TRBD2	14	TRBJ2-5	CASCIAGGGETQYF	TGTGCCAGCTGTATAGCGGGAGGCGGGGAGACCCAGTACTTC
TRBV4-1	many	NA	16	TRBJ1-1	CASSHIPGAGNTEAFF	TGCGCCAGCAGCCATATTCCAGGGGCCGGGAACACTGAAGCTTTCTTT
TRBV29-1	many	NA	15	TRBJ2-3	CSVEGGPGRGDTQYF	TGCAGCGTTGAAGGAGGACCGGGGCGTGGAGATACGCAGTATTTT
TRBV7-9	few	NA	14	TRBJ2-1	CASSVGVGGSEQFF	TGTGCCAGCAGCGTAGGGGTTGGAGGGAGTGAGCAGTTCTTC
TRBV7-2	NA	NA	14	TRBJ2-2	CASSLGLFVGELFF	TGTGCCAGCAGCTTGGGCCTTTTTGTCGGGGAGCTGTTTTTT
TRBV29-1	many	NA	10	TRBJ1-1	CSAGGTEAFF	TGCAGCGCGGGGGGAACTGAAGCTTTCTTT
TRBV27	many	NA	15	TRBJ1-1	CASSPPHDGNTEAFF	TGTGCCAGCAGTCCACCCCACGACGGGAACACTGAAGCTTTCTTT
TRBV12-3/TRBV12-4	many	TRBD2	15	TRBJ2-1	CASSQTSGKYNEQFF	TGTGCCAGCAGCCAGACTAGCGGGAAGTACAATGAGCAGTTCTTC
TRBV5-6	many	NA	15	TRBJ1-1	CASSLAQNMNTEAFF	TGTGCCAGCAGCTTGGCACAGAACATGAACACTGAAGCTTTCTTT
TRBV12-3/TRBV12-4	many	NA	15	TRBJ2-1	CASSPDRGNYNEQFF	TGTGCCAGCAGTCCGGACAGAGGAAACTACAATGAGCAGTTCTTC
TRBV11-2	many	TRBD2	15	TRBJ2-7	CASSPGTSGSHEQYF	TGTGCCAGCAGCCCTGGGACTAGCGGGAGCCACGAGCAGTACTTC
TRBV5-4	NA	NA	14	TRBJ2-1	CASSLGQALNEQFF	TGTGCCAGCAGCTTGGGGCAAGCATTGAATGAGCAGTTCTTC
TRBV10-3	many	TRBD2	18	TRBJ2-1	CAISAIPGLAGGYNEQFF	TGTGCCATCAGTGCAATCCCGGGACTAGCGGGGGGATACAATGAGCAGTTCTTC
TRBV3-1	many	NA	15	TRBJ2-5	CASSQDPGSKETQYF	TGTGCCAGCAGCCAAGACCCCGGCAGCAAAGAGACCCAGTACTTC
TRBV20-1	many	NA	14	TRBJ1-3	CSARSGRFGNTIYF	TGCAGTGCTAGAAGCGGGCGCTTTGGAAACACCATATATTTT
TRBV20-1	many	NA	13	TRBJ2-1	CSAARPRGNEQFF	TGCAGTGCAGCTCGTCCGCGGGGCAATGAGCAGTTCTTC
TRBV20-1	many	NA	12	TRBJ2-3	CSARRDPDTQYF	TGCAGTGCTAGGCGGGATCCAGATACGCAGTATTTT
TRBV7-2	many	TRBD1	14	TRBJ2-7	CASSSTGPSGEQYF	TGTGCCAGCAGCTCGACAGGGCCATCGGGGGAGCAGTACTTC
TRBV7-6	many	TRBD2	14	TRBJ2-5	CASSRGVGAETQYF	TGTGCCAGCAGCCGGGGGGTTGGGGCGGAGACCCAGTACTTC
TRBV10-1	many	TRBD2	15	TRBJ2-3	CASGTGTSVSDTQYF	TGCGCCAGCGGAACCGGGACTAGCGTATCAGATACGCAGTATTTT
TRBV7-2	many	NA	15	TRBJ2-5	CASSPTSGGVGTQYF	TGTGCCAGCAGCCCAACGTCAGGGGGGGTTGGGACCCAGTACTTC
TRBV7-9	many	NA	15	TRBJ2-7	CASSLTGTLANEQYF	TGTGCCAGCAGCTTAACTGGGACGCTCGCCAACGAGCAGTACTTC
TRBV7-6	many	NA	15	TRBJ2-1	CASRPTPGQGHEQFF	TGTGCCAGCAGACCGACCCCTGGGCAGGGGCATGAGCAGTTCTTC
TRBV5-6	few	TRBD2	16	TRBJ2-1	CASSRHATSGFNEQFF	TGTGCCAGCAGCCGCCACGCGACTAGCGGGTTCAATGAGCAGTTCTTC
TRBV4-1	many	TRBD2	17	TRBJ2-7	CASSQELGLAVPWEQYF	TGCGCCAGCAGCCAAGAATTGGGACTAGCGGTTCCTTGGGAGCAGTACTTC
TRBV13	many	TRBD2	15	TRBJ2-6	CASSLRRLALSVLTF	TGTGCCAGCAGCTTACGCCGACTAGCCCTTTCCGTCCTGACTTTC
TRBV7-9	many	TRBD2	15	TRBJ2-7	CASSQPGLAFLGQYF	TGTGCCAGCAGCCAACCGGGACTAGCGTTCTTAGGGCAGTACTTC
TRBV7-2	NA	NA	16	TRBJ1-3	CASSLPGGRDGNTIYF	TGTGCCAGCAGTCTACCCGGGGGGAGAGATGGAAACACCATATATTTT
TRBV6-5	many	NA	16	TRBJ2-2	CASSYSRPSYTGELFF	TGTGCCAGCAGTTACTCCCGCCCATCTTATACCGGGGAGCTGTTTTTT
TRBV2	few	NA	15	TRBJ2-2	CASAQGRVYTGELFF	TGTGCCAGCGCACAGGGCAGGGTGTACACCGGGGAGCTGTTTTTT
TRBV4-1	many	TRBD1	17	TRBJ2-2	CASSQTPGQGRGGELFF	TGCGCCAGCAGCCAAACCCCGGGACAGGGGAGAGGCGGGGAGCTGTTTTTT
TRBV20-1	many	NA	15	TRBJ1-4	CSARDLSAVREKLFF	TGCAGTGCTAGAGATCTGAGCGCTGTGAGGGAAAAACTGTTTTTT
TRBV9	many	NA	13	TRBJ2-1	CASSPPARNEQFF	TGTGCCAGCAGTCCCCCCGCGCGGAATGAGCAGTTCTTC
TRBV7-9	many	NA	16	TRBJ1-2	CASSTTGTTLNYGYTF	TGTGCCAGCAGCACTACCGGGACAACTCTTAACTATGGCTACACCTTC
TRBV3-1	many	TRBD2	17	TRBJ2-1	CASSLHLGGSSYNEQFF	TGTGCCAGCAGCCTCCATTTAGGCGGGAGCTCCTACAATGAGCAGTTCTTC
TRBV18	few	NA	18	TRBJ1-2	CASSPRRSKGVALDGYTF	TGTGCCAGCTCACCACGTCGTTCCAAGGGGGTCGCGCTCGATGGCTACACCTTC
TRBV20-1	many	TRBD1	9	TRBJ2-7	CSASGQGRF	TGCAGTGCAAGCGGACAGGGCCGCTTC
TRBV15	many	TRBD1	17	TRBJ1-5	CATPTGAGVYSNQPQHF	TGTGCCACCCCCACAGGGGCAGGAGTATATAGCAATCAGCCCCAGCATTTT
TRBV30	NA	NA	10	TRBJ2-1	CAWSVREQFF	TGTGCCTGGAGTGTACGTGAGCAGTTCTTC
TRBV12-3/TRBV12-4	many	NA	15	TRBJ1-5	CASSASQGSNQPQHF	TGTGCCAGCAGTGCCTCCCAGGGTAGCAATCAGCCCCAGCATTTT
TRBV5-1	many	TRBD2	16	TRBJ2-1	CASSSSGLPYYNEQFF	TGCGCCAGCAGCTCTTCGGGACTACCTTACTACAATGAGCAGTTCTTC
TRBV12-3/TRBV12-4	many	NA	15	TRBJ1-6	CASRAGGALNSPLHF	TGTGCCAGCAGGGCGGGGGGGGCCCTTAATTCACCCCTCCACTTT
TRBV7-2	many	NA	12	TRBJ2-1	CASSNVNNEQFF	TGTGCCAGCAGCAACGTCAACAATGAGCAGTTCTTC
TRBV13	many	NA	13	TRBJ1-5	CASSLGGPQPQHF	TGTGCCAGCAGCTTAGGGGGACCCCAGCCCCAGCATTTT
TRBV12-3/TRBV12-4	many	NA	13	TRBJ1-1	CASSLGGQTEAFF	TGTGCCAGCAGTTTAGGGGGGCAGACTGAAGCTTTCTTT